The T cell receptor beta chain described here comes from a study of radiotherapy plus CTLA-4 blockade in lung cancer. Trimming cost V 6 bases and J 9 bases, with 18 bases left between them. Germline V gene sequence: CDR1 MNHNY, CDR2 SVGAGI (reference sequence). The CDR3 contains 14 residues. The protocol was immunoSEQ multiplex PCR, while the TCRdb copy is restricted to in-frame clones and leaves out a portion. Of some 110,000 clones listed, 70% to 85% are singletons. The chain recombines TRBV6-6 with TRBJ2-1; D may be TRBD1 (6 bases). The clonotype was recovered from a human donor with non-small cell lung cancer that progressed on radiotherapy plus ipilimumab. Some clones in this sample may be carry-over from other donors' samples. The sample was peripheral blood, taken from a patient treated with radiotherapy plus ipilimumab. CDR3 sequence reads: CASSAPPGQPEQFF. CDR3 nucleotides: TGTGCCAGCAGCGCACCTCCCGGACAGCCTGAGCAGTTCTTC.